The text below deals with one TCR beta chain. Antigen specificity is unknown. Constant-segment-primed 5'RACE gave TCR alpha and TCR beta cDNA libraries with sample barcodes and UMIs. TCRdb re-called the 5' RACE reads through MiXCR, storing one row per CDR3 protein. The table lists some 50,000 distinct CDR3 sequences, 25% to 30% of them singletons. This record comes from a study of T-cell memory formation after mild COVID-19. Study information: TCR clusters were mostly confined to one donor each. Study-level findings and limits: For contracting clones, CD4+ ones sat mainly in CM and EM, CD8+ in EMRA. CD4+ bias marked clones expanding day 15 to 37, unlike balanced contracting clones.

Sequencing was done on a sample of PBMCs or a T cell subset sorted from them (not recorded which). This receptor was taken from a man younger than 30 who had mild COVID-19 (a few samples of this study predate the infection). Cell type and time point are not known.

For the CDR3, the DNA is TGTGCCACCAGCAGAGAAACGGGGACAGCCAATGAGCAGTTCTTC. Its translation: CATSRETGTANEQFF. V gene TRBV15 combines with J gene TRBJ2-1, with 7 bases lining up with TRBD1. From germline, CDR1 is LNHNV and CDR2 YYDKDF (reference sequence). V was pared by 0 bases and J by 6 bases, with 5 bases of the junction left unmatched. The CDR3 is made up of 15 amino acids.